The sequence of this TCR beta chain was determined in a study of cytomegalovirus exposure and HLA in healthy donors. Findings and limits, study-wide: Among donors in an Asian-associated ancestry cluster, a later analysis reportedly found fewer N-insertions than the approximately 700-donor mean. In a later analysis, DRB1 alleles had the most associated TCRs; HLA-C alleles the fewest.

The PCR used 60 Vbeta and 13 Jbeta primers. The data were produced by immunoSEQ multiplex PCR, yet TCRdb's version contains in-frame clones alone and is incomplete. The data hold approximately 280,000 clones, with 86% observed a single time. Worth noting for this clone: Its antigen is undetermined.

CDR1 and CDR2 (germline): MNHEY, SMNVEV (reference sequence). The CDR3 has 16 amino acids. The V end lost 0 bases, the J end lost 4 bases, and 13 bases lay between the germline ends. This receptor was taken from a man aged 35 to 55 in good health and CMV-seropositive. Sequencing was done on a sample of PBMCs. The chain has TRBV27 and TRBJ1-5; D is perhaps TRBD1 (5 bases). CDR3 region: CASSLSAGPVNQPQHF. CDR3 in DNA: TGTGCCAGCAGTTTATCGGCAGGGCCAGTTAATCAGCCCCAGCATTTT.